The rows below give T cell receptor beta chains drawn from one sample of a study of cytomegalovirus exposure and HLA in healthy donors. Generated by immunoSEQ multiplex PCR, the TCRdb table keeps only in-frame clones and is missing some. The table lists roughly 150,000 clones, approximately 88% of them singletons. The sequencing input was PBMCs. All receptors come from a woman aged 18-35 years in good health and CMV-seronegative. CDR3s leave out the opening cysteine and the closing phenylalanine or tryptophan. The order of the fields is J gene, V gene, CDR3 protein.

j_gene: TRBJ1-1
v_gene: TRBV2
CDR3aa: ASSSGVWTEAF

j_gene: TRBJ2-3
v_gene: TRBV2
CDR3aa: ASSEEWASGTDTQY

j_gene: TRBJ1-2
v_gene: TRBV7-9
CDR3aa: ASSLGFLQGSGYGYT

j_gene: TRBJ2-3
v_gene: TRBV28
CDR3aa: ASSFPGRADTQY

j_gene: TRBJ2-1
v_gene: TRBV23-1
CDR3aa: ASSHQTSGGAYNEQF

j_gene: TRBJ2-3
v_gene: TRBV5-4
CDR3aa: ASSSPGLELRTDTQY

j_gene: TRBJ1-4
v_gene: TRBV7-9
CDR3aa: ASSLAFGRQVIKSEKLF

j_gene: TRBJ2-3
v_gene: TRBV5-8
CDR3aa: ASSFAGLAGDTDTQY

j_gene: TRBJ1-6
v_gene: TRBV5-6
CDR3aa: ASSFVRSPLH

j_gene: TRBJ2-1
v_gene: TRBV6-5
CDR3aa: ASSSPSSGGQQF

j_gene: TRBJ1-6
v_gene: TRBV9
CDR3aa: ASSVVLGGRGNSPLH

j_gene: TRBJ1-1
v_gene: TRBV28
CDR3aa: ASSVANRVTEAF

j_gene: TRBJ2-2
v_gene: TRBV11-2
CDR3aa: ASSSDRVPGELF

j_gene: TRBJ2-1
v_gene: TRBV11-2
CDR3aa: ASSPPERGGPSYNEQF

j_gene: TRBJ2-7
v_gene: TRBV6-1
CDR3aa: ASSDLTTDKD

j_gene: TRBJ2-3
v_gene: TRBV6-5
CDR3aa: ATSPRGGSTDTQY

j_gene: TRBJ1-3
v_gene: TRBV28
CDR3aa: ASRGTGIENTIY

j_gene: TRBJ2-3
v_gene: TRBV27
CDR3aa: ASNPQASGGAADTQY

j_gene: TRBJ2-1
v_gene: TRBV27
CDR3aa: ASSLPASGAGNEQF

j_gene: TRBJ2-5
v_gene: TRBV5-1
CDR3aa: ASSLVGYVAGETQY

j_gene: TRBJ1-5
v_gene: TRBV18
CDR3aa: ASSPTRDQPQH

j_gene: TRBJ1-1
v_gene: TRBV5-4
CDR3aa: ASSLNSEAF